The entry below describes one T cell receptor (beta chain). The target antigen is unknown. The sample belongs to a study of cytomegalovirus exposure and HLA in healthy donors. Overall study context: Among the 398 genotyped donors, less than 85% were placed in the Caucasian-associated ancestry cluster.

General study points: Researchers catalogued 150 or so TCR beta chains as cytomegalovirus-associated. Most TCR sequences proved rare, with some public TCRs found in many donors. In the analysis, some V segments, TRBV6-2 and TRBV6-3 included, were excluded as indistinguishable.

V lost 1 base and J lost 4, with 13 bases in between. Germline V gives CDR1 SGHAT, CDR2 FQNNGV. This CDR3 contains 15 residues. 13 Jbeta primers and 60 Vbeta primers were used for the PCR. Data came from immunoSEQ multiplex PCR; TCRdb stores just in-frame clones and leaves some out. The sample has about 150,000 clones, about 74% seen once. This TCR came from a woman between 40 and 50 years old in good health and CMV-seronegative. The rearrangement joins TRBV11-2 to TRBJ1-2; D unresolved. The sample taken for sequencing was PBMCs. The CDR3: CASSLVAELSYGYTF. The CDR3 DNA is TGTGCCAGCAGCTTAGTAGCGGAATTATCCTATGGCTACACCTTC.